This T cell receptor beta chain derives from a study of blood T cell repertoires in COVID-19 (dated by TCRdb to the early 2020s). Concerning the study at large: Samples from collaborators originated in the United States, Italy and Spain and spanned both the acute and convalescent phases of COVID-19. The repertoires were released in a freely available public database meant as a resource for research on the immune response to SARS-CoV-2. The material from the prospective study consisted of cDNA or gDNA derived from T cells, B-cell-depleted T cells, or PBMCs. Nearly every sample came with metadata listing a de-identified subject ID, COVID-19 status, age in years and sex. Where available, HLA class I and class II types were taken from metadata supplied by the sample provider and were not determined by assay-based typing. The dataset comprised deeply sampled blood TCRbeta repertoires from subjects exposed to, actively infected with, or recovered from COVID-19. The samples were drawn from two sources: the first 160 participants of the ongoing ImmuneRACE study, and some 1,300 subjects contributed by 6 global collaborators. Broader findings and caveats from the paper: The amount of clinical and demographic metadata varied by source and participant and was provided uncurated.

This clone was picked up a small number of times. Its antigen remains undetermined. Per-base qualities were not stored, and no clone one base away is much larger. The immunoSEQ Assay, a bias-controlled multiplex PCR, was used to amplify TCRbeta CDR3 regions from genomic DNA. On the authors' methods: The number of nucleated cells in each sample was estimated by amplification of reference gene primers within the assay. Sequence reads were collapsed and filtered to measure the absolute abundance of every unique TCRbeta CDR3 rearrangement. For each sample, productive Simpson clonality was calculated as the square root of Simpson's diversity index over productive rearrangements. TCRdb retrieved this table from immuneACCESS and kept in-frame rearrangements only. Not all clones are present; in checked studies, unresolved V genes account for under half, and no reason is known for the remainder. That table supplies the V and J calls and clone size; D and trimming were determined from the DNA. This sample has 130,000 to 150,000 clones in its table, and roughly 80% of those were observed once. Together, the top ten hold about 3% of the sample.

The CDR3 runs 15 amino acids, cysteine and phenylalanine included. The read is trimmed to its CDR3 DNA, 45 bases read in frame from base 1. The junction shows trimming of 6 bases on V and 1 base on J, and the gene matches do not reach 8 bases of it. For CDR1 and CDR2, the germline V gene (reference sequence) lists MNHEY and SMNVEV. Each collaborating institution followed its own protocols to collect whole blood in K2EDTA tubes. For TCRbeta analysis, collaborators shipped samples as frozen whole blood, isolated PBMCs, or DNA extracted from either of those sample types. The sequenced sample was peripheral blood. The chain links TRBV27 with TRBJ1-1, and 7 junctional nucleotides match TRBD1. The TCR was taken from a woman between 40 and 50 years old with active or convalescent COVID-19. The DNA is TGTGCCAGCAGCCCTGGGACAGATTGGAACACTGAAGCTTTCTTT. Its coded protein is CASSPGTDWNTEAFF.